A selection of T cell receptor beta chains follows, all from one sample in a study of T cells in Graves' hyperthyroidism and ophthalmopathy. MiXCR, run by TCRdb on the multiplex PCR reads, gives a single entry per CDR3 protein. Among approximately 640,000 distinct CDR3 sequences, 45% were seen once, and the ten largest hold roughly 6.5%. The sample taken for sequencing was peripheral blood or thyroid tissue (not recorded which). Every receptor here comes from an adult man with Graves' disease, either hyperthyroidism or ophthalmopathy (not recorded which). The CDR3 runs from the conserved cysteine through the conserved F or W. D genes are given only for firm matches. Expanded clones get a size class; other rows say once, few or many, or leave the size out.

TRBV6-6	NA	TRBJ1-2	NA	CASSQPGHYGYTF	TGTGCCAGCAGCCAACCGGGACACTATGGCTACACCTTC
TRBV12-3/TRBV12-4	NA	TRBJ1-2	NA	CASSWGQPGYTF	TGTGCCAGCAGTTGGGGACAACCTGGCTACACCTTC
TRBV19	few	TRBJ2-2	TRBD1	CASSIGTGSTGELFF	TGTGCCAGTAGTATAGGGACAGGGAGTACCGGGGAGCTGTTTTTT
TRBV20-1	few	TRBJ1-6	TRBD1	CSARERGQGGPLHF	TGCAGTGCTAGAGAGCGGGGACAGGGTGGACCCCTCCACTTT
TRBV2	NA	TRBJ2-6	NA	CASSENWDGANVLTF	TGTGCCAGCAGTGAAAACTGGGATGGGGCCAACGTCCTGACTTTC
TRBV9	NA	TRBJ1-5	NA	CASRRPDRMSDQPQHF	TGTGCCAGCCGGCGGCCTGACAGGATGAGCGATCAGCCCCAGCATTTT
TRBV6-1	NA	TRBJ2-7	NA	CASREKGTGDPYEQYF	TGTGCCAGCAGAGAAAAAGGTACAGGTGACCCCTACGAGCAGTACTTC
TRBV5-6	NA	TRBJ2-5	TRBD2	CASGLLAGETQYF	TGTGCCAGCGGATTACTAGCGGGGGAGACCCAGTACTTC
TRBV7-8	few	TRBJ2-7	NA	CASSLHGGPSYEQYF	TGTGCCAGCAGCCTCCACGGAGGCCCCTCCTACGAGCAGTACTTC
TRBV20-1	NA	TRBJ1-6	NA	CSARPPGALGYSPLHF	TGCAGTGCTAGGCCCCCAGGCGCGCTAGGTTATTCACCCCTCCACTTT
TRBV29-1	many	TRBJ1-2	TRBD1	CSVEDQGARGNAGYTF	TGCAGCGTTGAAGATCAGGGGGCGCGAGGCAACGCTGGCTACACCTTC
TRBV10-1	NA	TRBJ2-5	NA	CASSESGGGAWEAQYF	TGCGCCAGCAGTGAGTCTGGAGGGGGAGCCTGGGAGGCCCAGTACTTC
TRBV7-2	NA	TRBJ2-6	NA	CASSSLLGDNVLTF	TGTGCCAGCAGTTCCCTACTGGGGGACAACGTCCTGACTTTC
TRBV7-8	few	TRBJ2-7	TRBD2	CASSSLLAGQTYEQYF	TGTGCCAGCAGTTCATTACTAGCGGGGCAAACCTACGAGCAGTACTTC
TRBV20-1	many	TRBJ1-2	TRBD1	CSARSGTDNYGYTF	TGCAGTGCTAGGAGTGGGACAGACAACTATGGCTACACCTTC
TRBV7-9	few	TRBJ1-3	TRBD1	CAIPGQGLFSGNTIYF	TGTGCCATACCGGGACAGGGCCTCTTCTCTGGAAACACCATATATTTT
TRBV5-1	NA	TRBJ2-5	TRBD1	CASSLWGQEETQYF	TGCGCCAGCAGCTTGTGGGGACAGGAAGAGACCCAGTACTTC
TRBV7-2	NA	TRBJ1-3	NA	CASSLIRGFGNTIYF	TGTGCCAGCAGCTTAATTCGGGGGTTTGGAAACACCATATATTTT
TRBV2	NA	TRBJ2-7	TRBD1	CASSQGVLELGNEQYF	TGTGCCAGCAGCCAGGGGGTACTCGAACTGGGAAACGAGCAGTACTTC
TRBV20-1	few	TRBJ1-2	NA	CSAREVGGYGYTF	TGCAGTGCTAGAGAAGTTGGCGGGTATGGCTACACCTTC
TRBV7-6	many	TRBJ2-5	NA	CASSAVETKQETQYF	TGTGCCAGCAGCGCGGTCGAGACGAAACAAGAGACCCAGTACTTC
TRBV7-2	many	TRBJ2-6	NA	CASSLVGGAGANVLTF	TGTGCCAGCAGCTTAGTTGGCGGGGCTGGGGCCAACGTCCTGACTTTC
TRBV25-1	NA	TRBJ1-3	NA	CASSESAGRYTIYF	TGTGCCAGCAGTGAATCGGCAGGACGGTACACCATATATTTT
TRBV4-1	few	TRBJ1-5	NA	CASSQAGITSNQPQHF	TGCGCCAGCAGCCAAGCAGGGATTACAAGCAATCAGCCCCAGCATTTT
TRBV29-1	NA	TRBJ1-2	NA	CSARDLQPRGYTF	TGCAGTGCTAGAGATCTTCAGCCCAGAGGCTACACCTTC
TRBV29-1	many	TRBJ1-2	TRBD1	CSVGQGINYGYTF	TGCAGCGTCGGACAGGGAATAAACTATGGCTACACCTTC
TRBV29-1	NA	TRBJ2-7	NA	CSVEDLDSFNSYEQYF	TGCAGCGTTGAAGACTTAGACAGTTTCAACTCCTACGAGCAGTACTTC
TRBV7-9	many	TRBJ1-6	NA	CASSFQGGGHSPLHF	TGTGCCAGCAGCTTCCAGGGAGGGGGTCATTCACCCCTCCACTTT
TRBV2	many	TRBJ1-2	NA	CASLKTDYGYTF	TGTGCCAGCTTGAAGACGGACTATGGCTACACCTTC
TRBV20-1	NA	TRBJ1-5	TRBD1	CSDLGGSGNQPQHF	TGCAGTGACCTAGGGGGCTCGGGCAATCAGCCCCAGCATTTT
TRBV12-3/TRBV12-4	once	TRBJ1-4	NA	CATRRANEKLFF	TGTGCCACCAGACGGGCTAATGAAAAACTGTTTTTT
TRBV2	NA	TRBJ1-4	NA	CASSVGAAGEKLFF	TGTGCCAGCAGTGTGGGGGCGGCGGGTGAAAAACTGTTTTTT
TRBV24-1	NA	TRBJ1-4	NA	CATSDQGGTNEKLFF	TGTGCCACCAGTGATCAGGGTGGTACTAATGAAAAACTGTTTTTT
TRBV15	NA	TRBJ1-4	TRBD1	CATSNRGLSDEKLFF	TGTGCCACCAGCAACAGGGGGCTAAGTGATGAAAAACTGTTTTTT
TRBV20-1	many	TRBJ2-5	TRBD1	CSATTGGETQYF	TGCAGTGCCACCACAGGGGGTGAGACCCAGTACTTC